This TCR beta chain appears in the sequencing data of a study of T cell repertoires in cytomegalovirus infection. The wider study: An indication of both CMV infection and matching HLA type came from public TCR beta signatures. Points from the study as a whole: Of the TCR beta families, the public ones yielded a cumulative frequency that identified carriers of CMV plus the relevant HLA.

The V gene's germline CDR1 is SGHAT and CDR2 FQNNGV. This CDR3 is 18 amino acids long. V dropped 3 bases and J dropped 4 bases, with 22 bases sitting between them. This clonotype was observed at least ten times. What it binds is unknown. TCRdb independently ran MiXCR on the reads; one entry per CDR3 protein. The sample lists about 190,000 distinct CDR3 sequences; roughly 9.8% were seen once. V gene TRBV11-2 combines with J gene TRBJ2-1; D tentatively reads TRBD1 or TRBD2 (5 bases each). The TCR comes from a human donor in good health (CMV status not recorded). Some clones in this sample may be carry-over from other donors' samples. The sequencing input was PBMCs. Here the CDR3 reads CASSFDLSGSPGYNEQFF. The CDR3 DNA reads TGTGCCAGCAGCTTTGATCTATCAGGGAGCCCAGGGTACAATGAGCAGTTCTTC.